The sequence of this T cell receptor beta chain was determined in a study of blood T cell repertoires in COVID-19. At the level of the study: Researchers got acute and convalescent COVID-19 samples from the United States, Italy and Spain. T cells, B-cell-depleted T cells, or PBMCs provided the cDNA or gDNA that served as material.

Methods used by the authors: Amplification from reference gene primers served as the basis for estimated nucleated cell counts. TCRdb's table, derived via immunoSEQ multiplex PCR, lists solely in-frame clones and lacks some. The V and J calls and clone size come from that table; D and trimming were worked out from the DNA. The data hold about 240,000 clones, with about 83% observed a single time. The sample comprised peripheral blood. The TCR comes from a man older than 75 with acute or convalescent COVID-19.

The DNA for the CDR3 is TGTGCCAGCAGTTACTCAGGGGGCGCGACGACTTATGGCTACACCTTC. Protein product: CASSYSGGATTYGYTF. The chain joins TRBV6-5 to TRBJ1-2, with TRBD1 matching 7 bases. Germline CDR1 is MNHEY and CDR2 is SVGAGI. The CDR3 sequence is 16 residues long. Germline trimming cut 0 bases from V and 5 bases from J; bases unmatched to any gene: 9.